This TCR beta chain comes out of a study of blood T cell repertoires in COVID-19 (TCRdb year 2020). Looking at the study overall: Samples covering the acute and convalescent phases of COVID-19 were provided by collaborators in the United States, Italy and Spain. The material from the prospective study consisted of cDNA or gDNA derived from T cells, B-cell-depleted T cells, or PBMCs. Deeply sampled blood TCRbeta repertoires from subjects exposed to, actively infected with, or recovered from COVID-19 were included in the dataset. A freely available public database, intended as a resource for researchers studying the immune response to SARS-CoV-2, is where the repertoires were released. Samples came from the ongoing ImmuneRACE study (first 160 participants) plus 1,254 subjects from 6 global collaborators. The sample metadata nearly always contained a de-identified subject ID, COVID-19 status, age in years and sex. HLA class I and class II types, where available, came from metadata supplied by the sample provider rather than from assay-based typing.

Worth noting for this clone: The specificity of this receptor is unknown. Nothing much larger sits one base from this clone, and base qualities are not available.

Sequences MGHRA (CDR1) and YSYEKL (CDR2) are obtained from the germline V gene. The CDR3 contains 16 residues, cysteine and phenylalanine counted. CDR3 DNA only is kept here, 48 bases in frame from base 1. V drops 1 base and J drops 0 bases, leaving 11 bases in between. Summary of the overall study and its limitations: How much clinical and demographic metadata was included differed by source and by participant, and the metadata was provided uncurated.

Collaborating institutions collected whole blood in K2EDTA tubes following their own protocols. For TCRbeta analysis, collaborator samples were shipped as frozen whole blood, as isolated PBMCs, or as DNA extracted from either sample type. The immunoSEQ Assay, a bias-controlled multiplex PCR, was used to amplify TCRbeta CDR3 regions from genomic DNA. Processing in the source paper ran as follows. The number of nucleated cells in each sample was estimated from the amplification of reference gene primers within the assay. To quantify the absolute abundance of each unique TCRbeta CDR3 rearrangement, sequence reads were collapsed and filtered. For each sample, productive Simpson clonality was calculated by taking the square root of Simpson's diversity index across productive rearrangements. TCRdb's version of the immuneACCESS table is confined to in-frame rearrangements and falls short of the full clone set. An unresolved V gene accounts for under half of the shortfall where checked; the remainder is of unknown origin. The DNA was the basis for D and trimming; V, J and clone size are from that table. In this sample the table shows tens of thousands of clones, approximately 78% of which occur a single time. The top ten clonotypes cover roughly 27% of the sample.

Input material: peripheral blood. This sequence uses TRBV4-1 and TRBJ2-3; the D segment could be TRBD1, given 6 matching bases. The source is a human donor in a cohort sampled during active COVID-19. The DNA sequence is TGCGCCAGCAGCCAAGTGGGGGCGGTAAGCACAGATACGCAGTATTTT. Protein translation: CASSQVGAVSTDTQYF.